Here is one T cell receptor (beta chain) with its context. The entry originates in a study of blood T cell repertoires in COVID-19. Some clones are missing from TCRdb's copy, which holds only in-frame ones; the method was immunoSEQ multiplex PCR. The sample consists of fewer than 500,000 clones, roughly nine tenths of them appearing once. The CDR3 is made up of 15 amino acids. With V trimmed by 4 bases and J by 7 bases, 8 bases remained unmatched. The germline V gene encodes CDR1 SGHRS and CDR2 YFSETQ. Donors were grouped by their self-reported clinical history. The sequence was obtained from a woman younger than 35 with acute COVID-19. The V gene is TRBV5-1, the J gene TRBJ1-6, with 7 bases lining up with TRBD1. The specimen sequenced was PBMCs or T cells enriched from blood (not recorded which). The DNA of the CDR3 is TGCGCCAGCAGCCACGGGGACAGCATAAATTCACCCCTCCACTTT. Its translation: CASSHGDSINSPLHF.